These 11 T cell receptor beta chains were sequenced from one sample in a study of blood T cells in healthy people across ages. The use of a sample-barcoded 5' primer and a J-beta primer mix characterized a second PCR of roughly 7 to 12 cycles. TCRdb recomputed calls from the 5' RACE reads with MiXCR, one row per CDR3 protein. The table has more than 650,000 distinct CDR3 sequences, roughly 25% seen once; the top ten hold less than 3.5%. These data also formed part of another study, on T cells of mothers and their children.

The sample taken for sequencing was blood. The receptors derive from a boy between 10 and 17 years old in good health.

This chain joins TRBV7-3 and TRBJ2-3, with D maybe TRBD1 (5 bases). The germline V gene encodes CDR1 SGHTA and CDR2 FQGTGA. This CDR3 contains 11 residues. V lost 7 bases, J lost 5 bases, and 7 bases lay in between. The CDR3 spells CASTQGDTQYF. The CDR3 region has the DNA TGTGCCAGCACCCAGGGAGATACGCAGTATTTT.

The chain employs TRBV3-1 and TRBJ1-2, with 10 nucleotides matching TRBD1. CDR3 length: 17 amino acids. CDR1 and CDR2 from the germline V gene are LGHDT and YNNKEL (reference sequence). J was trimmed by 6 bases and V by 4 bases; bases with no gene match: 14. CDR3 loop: CASSLTGTGAPKDGYTF. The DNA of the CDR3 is TGTGCCAGCAGCCTAACCGGGACAGGGGCTCCAAAGGATGGCTACACCTTC.

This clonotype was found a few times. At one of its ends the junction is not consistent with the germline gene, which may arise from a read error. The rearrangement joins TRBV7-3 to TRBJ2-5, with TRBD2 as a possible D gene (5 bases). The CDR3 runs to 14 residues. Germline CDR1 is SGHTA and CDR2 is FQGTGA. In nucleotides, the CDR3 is TGTGCCAGCAGCTTACGAGGTCCCGGGGAGACCCCGTACTTC. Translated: CASSLRGPGETPYF.

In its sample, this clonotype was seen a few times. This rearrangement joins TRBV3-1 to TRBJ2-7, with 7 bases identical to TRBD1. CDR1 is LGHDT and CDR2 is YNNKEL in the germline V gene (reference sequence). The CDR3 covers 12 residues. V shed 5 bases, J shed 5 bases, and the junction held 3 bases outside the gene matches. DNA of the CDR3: TGTGCCAGCAGCACGCAGGGGGACGAGCAGTACTTC. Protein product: CASSTQGDEQYF.

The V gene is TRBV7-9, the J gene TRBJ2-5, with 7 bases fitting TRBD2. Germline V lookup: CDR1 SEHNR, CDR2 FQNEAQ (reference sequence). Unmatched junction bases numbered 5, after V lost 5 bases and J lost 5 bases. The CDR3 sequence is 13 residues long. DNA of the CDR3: TGTGCCAGCAGCACGGACGGGGGGGAGACCCAGTACTTC. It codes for CASSTDGGETQYF. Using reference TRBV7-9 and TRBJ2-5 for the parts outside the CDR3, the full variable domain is DTGVSQNPRHKITKRGQNVTFRCDPISEHNRLYWYRQTLGQGPEFLTYFQNEAQLEKSRLLSDRFSAERPKGSFSTLEIQRTEQGDSAMYLCASSTDGGETQYFGPGTRLLVL.

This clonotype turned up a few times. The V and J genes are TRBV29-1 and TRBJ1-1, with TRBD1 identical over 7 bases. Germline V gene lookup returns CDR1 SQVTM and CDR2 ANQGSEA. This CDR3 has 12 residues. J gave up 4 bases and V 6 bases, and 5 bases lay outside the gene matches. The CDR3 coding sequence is TGCAGCGTCTTACAGGGGTCCACTGAAGCTTTCTTT. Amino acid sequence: CSVLQGSTEAFF.

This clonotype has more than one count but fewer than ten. The CDR3 DNA is TGCGCCAGCAGCTCCCCACACTGGAACGCAACTAATGAAAAACTGTTTTTT. Translating it yields CASSSPHWNATNEKLFF. The chain joins TRBV5-1 to TRBJ1-4, with unresolved D. This CDR3 has 17 residues. The germline gives CDR1 SGHRS, CDR2 YFSETQ. V gave up 3 bases and J gave up 0 bases, with 15 bases separating them.

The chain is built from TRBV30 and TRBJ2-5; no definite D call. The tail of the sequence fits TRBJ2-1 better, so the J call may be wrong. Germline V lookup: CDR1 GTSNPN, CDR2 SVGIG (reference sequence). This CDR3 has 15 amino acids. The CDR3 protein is CAWSSRVTPYNEQFF. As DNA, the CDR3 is TGTGCCTGGAGTTCCCGGGTTACCCCCTACAATGAGCAGTTCTTC.

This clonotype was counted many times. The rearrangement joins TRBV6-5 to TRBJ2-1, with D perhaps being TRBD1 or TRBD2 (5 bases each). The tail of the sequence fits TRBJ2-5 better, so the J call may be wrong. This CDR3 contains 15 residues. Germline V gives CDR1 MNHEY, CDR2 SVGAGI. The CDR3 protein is CASSYSGTSQETQYF. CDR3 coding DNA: TGTGCCAGCAGTTATTCCGGGACCTCTCAAGAGACCCAGTACTTC.

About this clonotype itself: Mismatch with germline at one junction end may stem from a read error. CDR3 DNA: TGCGCCAGCAGCGCCACAGGGGGCGTAGAGACCCAGTGCTTC. Encoded protein: CASSATGGVETQCF. The chain has TRBV4-1 and TRBJ2-1; 9 bases agree with TRBD1. The CDR3 runs 14 residues. Germline V gene sequence: CDR1 MGHRA, CDR2 YSYEKL.

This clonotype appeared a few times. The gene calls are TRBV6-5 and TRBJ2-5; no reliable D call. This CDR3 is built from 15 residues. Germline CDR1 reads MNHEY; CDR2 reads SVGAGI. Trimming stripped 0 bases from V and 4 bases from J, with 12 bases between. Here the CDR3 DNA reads TGTGCCAGCAGTTACTCTCCCGGAGTAGGAGAGACCCAGTACTTC. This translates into CASSYSPGVGETQYF.